Below, 17 T cell receptor beta chains from the same sample are listed, as sequenced in a study of cytotoxic CD8 clonotypes in ibrutinib-treated CLL. Using immunoSEQ multiplex PCR, the repertoire was profiled, and TCRdb retains in-frame clones only, with some absent. The repertoire holds a few thousand clones, with about 80% as singletons. The source was PBMCs, collected before ibrutinib treatment. These receptors all stem from a human donor with chronic lymphocytic leukemia.

The V and J genes are TRBV11-3 and TRBJ2-2; a weak D match, TRBD2 (6 bases). With 2 bases removed from V and 5 bases from J, the gap between germline ends came to 9 bases. This CDR3 contains 14 residues. In germline, CDR1 is SGHNT, CDR2 YENEEA. This chain's CDR3 is CASSLSGDTGELFF. DNA for the CDR3: TGTGCCAGCAGCTTATCGGGAGATACCGGGGAGCTGTTTTTT.

The V call is TRBV11-2, the J call TRBJ2-4; 8 nucleotides line up with TRBD2. Germline V gives CDR1 SGHAT, CDR2 FQNNGV. The CDR3 spans 16 residues. V dropped 3 bases and J dropped 3; count of bases not matched to a gene: 7. The CDR3 region is CASSFPGGAGKNIQYF. DNA of the CDR3: TGTGCCAGCAGCTTCCCCGGGGGGGCTGGCAAAAACATTCAGTACTTC.

The chain carries TRBV5-1 and TRBJ1-4; D might be TRBD1 (6 bases). Trimming pared 4 bases from V and 6 bases from J, leaving 19 bases between. The CDR3 totals 16 residues. The germline gives CDR1 SGHRS, CDR2 YFSETQ. In DNA, the CDR3 is TGCGCCAGCAGCCTTGGACAGACCACTAGTTATGAAAAACTGTTTTTT. This gives the protein CASSLGQTTSYEKLFF.

Only a few counts were recorded for this clone. V gene TRBV19 combines with J gene TRBJ1-4; D call uncertain. V dropped 5 bases and J dropped 8 bases, with 12 bases sitting between them. This CDR3 has 13 residues. Germline V gives CDR1 LNHDA, CDR2 SQIVND (reference sequence). The DNA of the CDR3 is TGTGCCAGTAGTCAATTGCCCGGGGAAAAACTGTTTTTT. Protein: CASSQLPGEKLFF.

The chain uses TRBV5-1 and TRBJ2-7; 10 nucleotides match TRBD1. CDR3 size: 14 residues. Unmatched junction bases numbered 6, after V lost 4 bases and J lost 5 bases. The germline CDR1 and CDR2 sequences are SGHRS and YFSETQ. The CDR3 protein is CASSAGQGLDEQYF. The CDR3, as DNA: TGCGCCAGCAGCGCGGGACAGGGGCTGGACGAGCAGTACTTC.

The CDR3 sequence is CASSLAGVNTGELFF. Written as DNA, the CDR3 is TGTGCCAGCAGTTTAGCGGGAGTGAACACCGGGGAGCTGTTTTTT. The chain joins TRBV27 to TRBJ2-2; 7 nucleotides align to TRBD2. Trimming at V came to 2 bases and at J to 1 base, leaving 1 base not matched to a gene. The length of the CDR3 is 15 residues. From germline, CDR1 is MNHEY and CDR2 SMNVEV (reference sequence).

The CDR3 region is CASSLSGPYNEQFF. CDR3 nucleotides: TGTGCCAGCAGCCTAAGCGGGCCCTACAATGAGCAGTTCTTC. The gene calls are TRBV28 and TRBJ2-1; perhaps TRBD2 as D (6 bases). Germline V lookup: CDR1 MDHEN, CDR2 SYDVKM. The CDR3 is made up of 14 amino acids. The ends were cut back, 6 bases at V and 2 bases at J, with 11 bases in the middle. The complete variable domain, with remaining parts taken from reference TRBV28 and TRBJ2-1, reads DVKVTQSSRYLVKRTGEKVFLECVQDMDHENMFWYRQDPGLGLRLIYFSYDVKMKEKGDIPEGYSVSREKKERFSLILESASTNQTSMYLCASSLSGPYNEQFFGPGTRLTVL.

The rearrangement joins TRBV2 to TRBJ2-5; a possible D gene is TRBD1 (5 bases). V lost 4 bases, J lost 5 bases, and 11 bases lay in between. CDR3 length: 13 amino acids. In germline, CDR1 is SNHLY, CDR2 FYNNEI. CDR3 nucleotide sequence: TGTGCCAGCAGTGTACCTCAGGGTGAGACCCAGTACTTC. Translation: CASSVPQGETQYF.

The V call is TRBV28, the J call TRBJ2-2; D is unclear. Germline V gives CDR1 MDHEN, CDR2 SYDVKM. V lost 3 bases and J lost 1, with 6 bases in between. The CDR3 consists of 14 residues. This chain's CDR3 is CASSLTQNTGELFF. The CDR3 DNA is TGTGCCAGCAGTTTGACACAGAACACCGGGGAGCTGTTTTTT.

The V gene is TRBV10-3, the J gene TRBJ2-1; 7 bases fit TRBD2. Germline CDR1 is ENHRY and CDR2 is SYGVKD. The CDR3 length is 14 residues. J gave up 6 bases and V 6 bases, and 8 bases lay outside the gene matches. The CDR3 here is CAISPGGEGNEQFF. CDR3 nucleotides: TGTGCCATCAGCCCAGGAGGGGAGGGCAATGAGCAGTTCTTC.

The chain employs TRBV28 and TRBJ2-4, with TRBD2 as a possible D gene (5 bases). The V gene's germline CDR1 is MDHEN and CDR2 SYDVKM. Deletions cut 5 bases from V and 3 bases from J, with 11 bases between. This CDR3 is built from 14 residues. DNA for the CDR3: TGTGCCAGCAGTAAACCGGAGGACAAAAACATTCAGTACTTC. This sequence encodes CASSKPEDKNIQYF.

The CDR3 region is CASSFPGTGANVLTF. CDR3 DNA sequence: TGTGCCAGCAGCTTTCCTGGAACCGGGGCCAACGTCCTGACTTTC. The chain joins TRBV5-5 to TRBJ2-6; D is ambiguous. Germline loops: CDR1 SGHKS, CDR2 YYEKEE (reference sequence). V was trimmed by 2 bases and J by 4 bases, leaving 10 bases between them. The CDR3 runs to 15 residues.

V gene TRBV10-3 combines with J gene TRBJ2-3, with D perhaps matching TRBD1 or TRBD2 (5 bases each). V dropped 4 bases and J dropped 4 bases, with 15 bases sitting between them. The germline CDR1 and CDR2 sequences are ENHRY and SYGVKD. The CDR3 is 15 amino acids. The CDR3, as DNA: TGTGCCATCAGTGGGGTGGCTAGCAGGGCAGATACGCAGTATTTT. Amino acids: CAISGVASRADTQYF.

V usage is TRBV6-5 and J usage is TRBJ1-1, with D perhaps TRBD1 (5 bases). The CDR3 covers 16 residues. Trimming left V 0 bases short and J 4 bases short, with 15 bases between. Germline CDR1 and CDR2: MNHEY and SVGAGI. The CDR3 bases are TGTGCCAGCAGTTACTCGAGGGTTTCAGGGCCCACTGAAGCTTTCTTT. Its translation: CASSYSRVSGPTEAFF.

The rearrangement joins TRBV10-2 to TRBJ2-1; perhaps TRBD1 as D (6 bases). This CDR3 spans 13 amino acids. Trimming shortened V by 6 bases and J by 8 bases, and 14 bases separated the two germline ends. In germline, CDR1 is WSHSY, CDR2 SAAADI. DNA for the CDR3: TGCGCCAGCAGCCCCGGGACAACACATGAGCAGTTCTTC. As protein: CASSPGTTHEQFF.

V is TRBV5-1 and J is TRBJ2-5, with 7 positions matching TRBD2. CDR1 and CDR2 from the germline V gene are SGHRS and YFSETQ. This CDR3 comprises 17 residues. V was pared by 0 bases and J by 0 bases, with 8 bases of the junction left unmatched. The CDR3 reads CASSLGGLADYQETQYF. The CDR3 DNA reads TGCGCCAGCAGCTTGGGTGGGCTAGCGGATTACCAAGAGACCCAGTACTTC.

The gene calls are TRBV27 and TRBJ2-7; the match to TRBD1 covers 9 bases. The CDR3 spans 14 residues. CDR1 and CDR2 from the germline V gene are MNHEY and SMNVEV (reference sequence). V shed 2 bases, J shed 6 bases, and the junction held 5 bases outside the gene matches. The CDR3 loop reads CASSLVGQGFEQYF. In DNA form, the CDR3 reads TGTGCCAGCAGTTTAGTGGGACAGGGTTTCGAGCAGTACTTC.